Shown below are 8 T cell receptor beta chains from a single sample sequenced in a study of T-cell reconstitution after alpha-beta-depleted transplantation in children (dated by TCRdb to the mid-2010s). Receptor libraries were prepared by PCR. Sequencing was performed on an Illumina HiSeq 2500. TCR library preparation used molecular barcoding, with unique molecular identifiers applied to normalize quantification of the TCRbeta repertoire. TCRdb took the public reads, trimmed them with fastp at Q25, ran MiXCR for clone calling and kept in-frame beta chains. Every distinct CDR3 protein forms one entry, paired with its most common genes and DNA. The sample contains 90,000 to 100,000 distinct CDR3 sequences, about a quarter of them found a single time. 20% to 25% of the sample rests with the top ten. This specimen's treatment or condition label, interpreted: allogeneic hematopoietic cell transplantation with graft depleted of TCRalphabeta T cells and CD19 B cells.

The sample here was PBMCs, taken before TCRalphabeta/CD19-depleted stem cell transplant. Every receptor here comes from a boy younger than 10 with acute lymphoblastic leukemia, due to receive a stem cell transplant.

This clonotype has just a few counts. V is TRBV5-1 and J is TRBJ2-2, with D perhaps TRBD1 (5 bases). V lost 0 bases to trimming and J lost 7 bases, with 19 bases between them. The CDR3 spans 17 residues. CDR1 and CDR2 (germline): SGHRS, YFSETQ. The CDR3: CASSLEIHRKGIGELFF. The CDR3 DNA is TGCGCCAGCAGCTTGGAAATTCATCGTAAGGGGATCGGGGAGCTGTTTTTT.

The chain recombines TRBV7-9 with TRBJ2-7; no firm D call. V shed 1 base and J shed 0 bases, with 7 bases lying between them. This CDR3 is built from 14 residues. Germline CDR1 is SEHNR and CDR2 is FQNEAQ (reference sequence). The CDR3 DNA sequence: TGTGCCAGCAGCTTAGAGCTTAGCTCCTACGAGCAGTACTTC. It is translated as CASSLELSSYEQYF. The full variable domain, completed using reference TRBV7-9 and TRBJ2-7, is DTGVSQNPRHKITKRGQNVTFRCDPISEHNRLYWYRQTLGQGPEFLTYFQNEAQLEKSRLLSDRFSAERPKGSFSTLEIQRTEQGDSAMYLCASSLELSSYEQYFGPGTRLTVT.

V and J are TRBV15 and TRBJ2-1; D is possibly TRBD1 (5 bases). CDR1 LNHNV and CDR2 YYDKDF come from the germline V gene (reference sequence). CDR3 length: 17 amino acids. V was clipped by 0 bases and J by 1 base, with 13 bases between them. CDR3 region: CATSRDISQGSYNEQFF. The DNA for the CDR3 is TGTGCCACCAGCAGAGATATTAGTCAGGGTTCCTACAATGAGCAGTTCTTC. The complete variable domain, with remaining parts taken from reference TRBV15 and TRBJ2-1, reads DAMVIQNPRYQVTQFGKPVTLSCSQTLNHNVMYWYQQKSSQAPKLLFHYYDKDFNNEADTPDNFQSRRPNTSFCFLDIRSPGLGDTAMYLCATSRDISQGSYNEQFFGPGTRLTVL.

The chain combines TRBV11-2 with TRBJ2-3, with D tentatively TRBD2 (5 bases). The V end lost 4 bases, the J end lost 1 base, and 12 bases lay between the germline ends. Germline V lookup: CDR1 SGHAT, CDR2 FQNNGV. The CDR3 covers 15 residues. In DNA, the CDR3 is TGTGCCAGCAGCTCCCCAAGCGGTCGCACAGATACGCAGTATTTT. It codes for CASSSPSGRTDTQYF.

The chain joins TRBV28 to TRBJ2-1, with a tentative D call TRBD2 (6 bases). Germline values: CDR1 MDHEN, CDR2 SYDVKM. The CDR3 spans 14 residues. V lost 3 bases to trimming and J lost 7 bases, with 13 bases between them. CDR3: CASSFSGGRNEQFF. CDR3 nucleotide sequence: TGTGCCAGCAGTTTTAGCGGAGGGAGAAATGAGCAGTTCTTC.

This chain uses TRBV28 with TRBJ2-3; 7 positions agree with TRBD2. The CDR3 contains 13 residues. V shed 8 bases and J 4 bases; nucleotides not matched to a gene: 6. CDR1 and CDR2 from the germline V gene are MDHEN and SYDVKM. CDR3 amino acids: CASWQRDADTQYF. CDR3 DNA: TGTGCCAGCTGGCAGCGGGACGCAGATACGCAGTATTTT.

The table lists this clonotype with a few counts. The V call is TRBV6-1, the J call TRBJ2-5; possibly TRBD1 for D (6 bases). V gave up 6 bases and J gave up 5 bases, with 22 bases separating them. Germline V gene lookup returns CDR1 MNHNS and CDR2 SASEGT. The CDR3 spans 16 residues. CDR3 in DNA: TGTGCCAGCAGCATCTCCCGAGCAGGGGCAGGGGAGACCCAGTACTTC. Its translation: CASSISRAGAGETQYF.

The table lists this clonotype with a few counts. The V and J genes are TRBV7-8 and TRBJ2-1; D is ambiguous. The germline V gene encodes CDR1 SGHVS and CDR2 FQNEAQ. The CDR3 runs to 16 residues. V shed 5 bases and J shed 8 bases, with 22 bases lying between them. The CDR3 loop reads CASSRTRTAKEYEQFF. The DNA of the CDR3 is TGTGCCAGCAGCCGCACTCGGACGGCGAAGGAGTATGAGCAGTTCTTC. Full variable domain (remainder filled in from reference TRBV7-8 and TRBJ2-1): GAGVSQSPRYKVAKRGQDVALRCDPISGHVSLFWYQQALGQGPEFLTYFQNEAQLDKSGLPSDRFFAERPEGSVSTLKIQRTQQEDSAVYLCASSRTRTAKEYEQFFGPGTRLTVL.